This T cell receptor (beta chain) was observed in a study of beta chain features in type 1 diabetes. This CDR3 has 14 residues. Germline values: CDR1 LGHNT, CDR2 FRNRAP. V was pared by 7 bases and J by 3 bases, with 15 bases between. Expressed TCRB transcripts were sequenced, since all the RNA that had been isolated was reverse transcribed. Repertoires were generated with immunoSEQ multiplex PCR, while TCRdb's copy carries only in-frame clones and drops some. The table records some 130,000 clones, roughly 10% of them present only once. This clone was seen a few times. As yet, its antigen is unknown. Whole-study results and caveats: Shortening that was moderate but significant affected the TCRB CDR3s of Type 1 diabetes patients in all four CD4+ subsets.

This chain joins TRBV12-5 and TRBJ1-1; D is perhaps TRBD1 (5 bases). The sequence derives from a man aged 30 to 39 with type 1 diabetes. Specimen: central memory CD4+ T cells from blood. CDR3 in amino acids: CASVRREADTEAFF. The CDR3 nucleotides are TGTGCTAGTGTCCGCAGGGAGGCGGACACTGAAGCTTTCTTT.